Each of the 4 T cell receptor beta chains below was sequenced from the same sample in a study of CD8 T cells in ankylosing spondylitis (dated by TCRdb to 2016 to 2017). No antigens are known for them. On the study overall, not on this receptor specifically: Blood from ankylosing spondylitis patients appeared to be characterized by a TCR beta motif composed of eight highly homologous amino acid variants.

The library came from 5' RACE. Sequencing took place on an Illumina HiSeq 2500. TCRdb itself trimmed the public reads at Q25 with fastp, ran MiXCR and retained productive beta chains. Every distinct CDR3 protein forms one entry, paired with its most common genes and DNA. The sample includes over 700,000 distinct CDR3 sequences, with around 17% observed a single time. Under 20% of the sample is in the top ten clones. Sequenced input: blood, either unsorted or a sorted T cell fraction (not recorded which). The receptors shown here come from a male donor with ankylosing spondylitis.

The V and J genes are TRBV6-5 and TRBJ1-5, with no clear D. This CDR3 has 15 residues. Trimming removed 0 bases from V and 4 bases from J, with 10 bases in between. Germline values: CDR1 MNHEY, CDR2 SVGAGI. The CDR3, as DNA: TGTGCCAGCAGTTACTCGAGGGCGGGGAATCAGCCCCAGCATTTT. Protein product: CASSYSRAGNQPQHF.

This clonotype occurred a few times. The rearrangement links TRBV4-2 to TRBJ2-3, with TRBD2 identical over 12 bases. Germline loops: CDR1 LGHNA, CDR2 YNFKEQ. This CDR3 region has 18 residues. V dropped 4 bases and J dropped 2; count of bases not matched to a gene: 10. CDR3 in amino acids: CASSPGLAGLAPTDTQYF. For the CDR3, the DNA is TGTGCCAGCAGCCCGGGACTAGCGGGCCTGGCCCCCACAGATACGCAGTATTTT.

The rearrangement links TRBV4-1 to TRBJ1-1; D not resolved. The V end was cut by 3 bases, the J end by 1 base, with 12 bases between. The CDR3 extends over 15 amino acids. Germline V gene sequence: CDR1 MGHRA, CDR2 YSYEKL. Here the CDR3 DNA reads TGCGCCAGCAGCCAGGAACTAACCTCGAACACTGAAGCTTTCTTT. It codes for CASSQELTSNTEAFF.

CDR3 sequence reads: CASSPLQRNSPLHF. The CDR3 DNA reads TGTGCCAGCAGTCCCCTTCAGAGGAATTCACCCCTCCACTTT. The V call is TRBV28, the J call TRBJ1-6; D not resolved. CDR3 length: 14 amino acids. Germline V lookup: CDR1 MDHEN, CDR2 SYDVKM. Trimming took off 5 bases at V and 7 bases at J, with 12 bases between the two ends.